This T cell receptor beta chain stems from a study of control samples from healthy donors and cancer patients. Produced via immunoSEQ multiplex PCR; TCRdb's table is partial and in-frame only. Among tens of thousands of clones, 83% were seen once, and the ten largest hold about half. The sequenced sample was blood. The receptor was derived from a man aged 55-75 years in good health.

Written as DNA, the CDR3 is TGTGCCAGCAGCCGTACTATCGGGACAGACGCTTTCTTT. It is translated as CASSRTIGTDAFF. The J gene is TRBJ1-1, the V gene TRBV14; 7 nucleotides line up with TRBD1. The CDR3 totals 13 residues. Germline assignment: CDR1 SGHDN and CDR2 FVKESK. The J segment lost 11 bases and the V segment lost 4 bases, leaving 10 bases of the junction unmatched.